Presented here are 9 T cell receptor beta chains from one specimen sequenced in a study of blood T cells in healthy people across ages. Together with a sample-barcoded 5' primer, a J-beta primer mix was included in a second PCR lasting 7 to 11 cycles. TCRdb reanalysed the 5' RACE reads using MiXCR and keeps one entry per CDR3 protein. The repertoire holds hundreds of thousands of distinct CDR3 sequences, with 32% as singletons. The sequencing sample was made of blood. These receptors were obtained from a woman older than 75 in good health.

DNA of the CDR3: TGTGCCAGCAGCTCAGGGGCTGTCAATGAGCAGTTCTTC. Translating gives CASSSGAVNEQFF. The rearrangement links TRBV5-6 to TRBJ2-1, with a tentative D call TRBD1 (6 bases). The CDR3 has 13 amino acids. Germline CDR1 reads SGHDT; CDR2 reads YYEEEE. V was clipped by 3 bases and J by 6 bases, with 10 bases between them.

This clonotype was observed many times. V usage is TRBV12-3 or TRBV12-4 and J usage is TRBJ2-2; 7 bases fit TRBD1. The CDR3 loop spans 16 amino acids. Unmatched junction bases numbered 7, after V lost 4 bases and J lost 2 bases. The CDR3 bases are TGTGCCAGCAGTTCAAGGGGGCTGCGAAACACCGGGGAGCTGTTTTTT. Translation gives CASSSRGLRNTGELFF.

This clonotype was recorded at least ten times. Here the CDR3 reads CASSDFRGPSDEQFF. The CDR3 coding sequence is TGTGCCAGCAGTGATTTTCGGGGACCGTCGGATGAGCAGTTCTTC. The chain couples TRBV25-1 to TRBJ2-1, with D perhaps assigned TRBD1 or TRBD2 (5 bases each). The CDR3 runs to 15 residues. Germline lookup yields CDR1 MGHDK and CDR2 SYGVNS. V was clipped by 3 bases and J by 8 bases, with 17 bases between them. Complete variable domain (other parts from reference TRBV25-1 and TRBJ2-1): EADIYQTPRYLVIGTGKKITLECSQTMGHDKMYWYQQDPGMELHLIHYSYGVNSTEKGDLSSESTVSRIRTEHFPLTLESARPSHTSQYLCASSDFRGPSDEQFFGPGTRLTVL.

This clonotype has ten or more counts. This chain links TRBV20-1 with TRBJ2-7, with 7 positions matching TRBD1. Germline V gene lookup returns CDR1 DFQATT and CDR2 SNEGSKA (reference sequence). V shed 0 bases, J shed 2 bases, and the junction held 7 bases outside the gene matches. The CDR3 spans 15 residues. In nucleotides, the CDR3 is TGCAGTGCTAGAGATCCCAGGGGGACCCCCTACGAGCAGTACTTC. This translates into CSARDPRGTPYEQYF.

The chain carries TRBV20-1 and TRBJ2-2; D not certain. The CDR3 is 13 residues long. V lost 5 bases and J lost 7, with 14 bases in between. The germline V gene encodes CDR1 DFQATT and CDR2 SNEGSKA (reference sequence). The CDR3 loop is CSAPGLWGGELFF. CDR3 coding DNA: TGCAGTGCTCCCGGCCTCTGGGGCGGGGAGCTGTTTTTT.

This clonotype was seen ten or more times. The chain recombines TRBV27 with TRBJ1-2; tentatively, D is TRBD1 (6 bases). The CDR3 totals 13 residues. The germline V gene has CDR1 MNHEY and CDR2 SMNVEV (reference sequence). The V end lost 1 base, the J end lost 9 bases, and 12 bases lay between the germline ends. CDR3 amino acids: CASSLWEQGRYTF. In DNA form, the CDR3 reads TGTGCCAGCAGTTTATGGGAACAGGGTCGCTACACCTTC.

This clonotype was seen at least ten times. The rearrangement joins TRBV7-8 to TRBJ2-1; 9 bases align to TRBD2. The CDR3 loop spans 16 amino acids. Germline V gene data show CDR1 as SGHVS and CDR2 as FQNEAQ. Trimming at V came to 5 bases and at J to 7 bases, leaving 12 bases not matched to a gene. Written as DNA, the CDR3 is TGTGCCAGCAGCCCGCGCGGGGGGGCCCTGTCGAATGAGCAGTTCTTC. Its translation: CASSPRGGALSNEQFF. Based on the CDR3 plus reference TRBV7-8 and TRBJ2-1, the full variable domain is GAGVSQSPRYKVAKRGQDVALRCDPISGHVSLFWYQQALGQGPEFLTYFQNEAQLDKSGLPSDRFFAERPEGSVSTLKIQRTQQEDSAVYLCASSPRGGALSNEQFFGPGTRLTVL.

The chain employs TRBV6-5 and TRBJ1-2; 8 bases are shared with TRBD1. The CDR3 runs to 14 residues. Germline V gives CDR1 MNHEY, CDR2 SVGAGI. V shed 6 bases, J shed 5 bases, and the junction held 8 bases outside the gene matches. CDR3 region: CASSRTGFGYGYTF. The CDR3, as DNA: TGTGCCAGCAGCCGGACAGGGTTTGGGTATGGCTACACCTTC.

The rearrangement links TRBV21-1 to TRBJ1-4; the table assigns TRBD1, which was not confirmed against the DNA. TRBV21-1 corresponds to a pseudogene. The CDR3 totals 15 residues. CDR3 residues: CASSKSDRRPEKLFF. Written as DNA, the CDR3 is TGTGCCAGCAGCAAATCGGACAGGCGGCCTGAAAAACTGTTTTTT.